The sequence of this T cell receptor beta chain was determined in a study of blood T cell repertoires in COVID-19. Turning to the study itself: COVID-19 samples collected from the United States, Italy and Spain covered acute and convalescent phases.

Produced via immunoSEQ multiplex PCR; TCRdb's table is partial and in-frame only. Here the sample spans fewer than 150,000 clones, 70% to 90% being singletons. CDR3 length: 15 amino acids. Germline V gene lookup returns CDR1 SNHLY and CDR2 FYNNEI. V lost 6 bases and J lost 7, with 16 bases in between. The specimen sequenced was peripheral blood. The TCR sequence derives from a woman aged 60 to 75 with acute or convalescent COVID-19. J is TRBJ1-6 and V is TRBV2; D is ambiguous. The CDR3 bases are TGTGCCAGCAGGCCGTGGGGTACGGGGAATTCACCCCTCCACTTT. This translates into CASRPWGTGNSPLHF.